This TCR beta chain is from a study of cytomegalovirus exposure and HLA in healthy donors. The study, taken as a whole, reports: Association of a missense DCLRE1C variant with TCR beta V- and J-gene trimming was reported in a later analysis.

Germline V gives CDR1 SQVTM, CDR2 ANQGSEA. CDR3 length: 13 residues. With 2 bases removed from V and 5 bases from J, the gap between germline ends came to 12 bases. Amplification used 60 Vbeta primers and 13 Jbeta primers. Here immunoSEQ multiplex PCR was the method, and the copy in TCRdb shows in-frame clones only, minus some. The sample includes roughly 120,000 clones, more than 65% of them seen just once. Of note for this clone: Its antigen is not identified.

The receptor comes from a human donor in good health. The chain links TRBV29-1 to TRBJ1-1; TRBD1 might be the D (5 bases). Sequencing input: PBMCs. The chain's CDR3 is CSVEKGQGTEAFF. The CDR3 DNA reads as TGCAGCGTTGAAAAGGGGCAGGGAACTGAAGCTTTCTTT.